This T cell receptor beta chain was recovered during a study of post-analysis software for immune sequencing data. Study summary: As for disease course, relapsing-remitting, secondary progressive and progressive-relapsing multiple sclerosis were all included. Findings of the study overall: Multiple sclerosis was associated with a significant reduction in normalized Chao1 diversity relative to controls. Those samples that were prepared in the same batch co-clustered strongly by F measure. With TRBV5-6, TRBV5-1 and TRBV20-1 included, about five TRBV segments were more frequent in patients than in controls.

Unique molecular identifiers were built into the TCR beta cDNA libraries. It was from approximately 0.91 to 9.4 million T cells that approximately 500,000 cDNA molecules came. TCRdb re-analysed the PCR reads in MiXCR, keeping a single row per CDR3 protein. The data show 700,000 to 900,000 distinct CDR3 sequences, 40% to 55% seen once. CDR1 SNHLY and CDR2 FYNNEI come from the germline V gene. V gave up 6 bases and J gave up 0 bases, with 11 bases separating them. This CDR3 comprises 14 residues. Regarding this clonotype: The antigen is unknown.

This sequence joins TRBV2 and TRBJ1-1; possibly TRBD1 for D (5 bases). The receptor was derived from a girl aged 5 to 17 with multiple sclerosis. The sample taken for sequencing was blood. The CDR3 spells CASRKDRLNTEAFF. CDR3 nucleotides: TGTGCCAGCAGGAAAGACAGACTGAACACTGAAGCTTTCTTT.